This T cell receptor beta chain was identified in a study of blood T cell repertoires in COVID-19. Overall study: PBMCs, B-cell-depleted T cells, or T cells provided the cDNA or gDNA that made up the material.

The ends lost 4 bases at V and 5 bases at J; junction bases unmatched: 4. Germline V lookup: CDR1 SEHNR, CDR2 FQNEAQ (reference sequence). This CDR3 is 13 amino acids long. Here immunoSEQ multiplex PCR was the method, and the copy in TCRdb shows in-frame clones only, minus some. The sample consists of tens of thousands of clones, about 80% of them appearing once. This sequence joins TRBV7-9 and TRBJ1-1; 7 bases are a match to TRBD1. Sequenced material: peripheral blood. The clonotype was recovered from a woman between 70 and 85 years old with acute or convalescent COVID-19. CDR3 protein: CASSYHRGTEAFF. DNA for the CDR3: TGTGCCAGCAGCTACCACAGGGGAACTGAAGCTTTCTTT.